This TCR beta chain originates from a study of early T cells in non-severe SARS-CoV-2 infection. This clonotype showed up just once. Individual cDNA molecules carried attached unique molecular identifiers. TCRdb reanalysed the 5' RACE reads using MiXCR and keeps one entry per CDR3 protein. Of approximately 97,000 distinct CDR3 sequences in the sample, 8% to 13% were seen once. V lost 2 bases and J 5 bases, leaving 9 bases between the germline ends. CDR3 length equals 14 residues. Germline V lookup: CDR1 MRHNA, CDR2 SNTAGT. The source material was whole blood, sampled at baseline. The source of this sequence is an adult who was a healthcare worker with PCR-confirmed SARS-CoV-2 infection or an uninfected control (not recorded which). The V and J genes are TRBV6-4 and TRBJ2-2, with D uncertain. The CDR3 protein is CASSDQIHTGELFF. CDR3 sequence (DNA): TGTGCCAGCAGTGACCAGATCCATACCGGGGAGCTGTTTTTT.